The clone carrying this T cell receptor (beta chain) was detected once. The target antigen is unknown. Time point: week 47, end of study. Doses comprised 300 ug of mutant IDH1 20-mer peptide each, plus topical imiquimod. V lost 3 bases to trimming and J lost 4 bases, with 10 bases between them. The germline V gene encodes CDR1 SGHDT and CDR2 YYEEEE. This CDR3 spans 13 amino acids. This entry is derived from a study of a mutant IDH1 vaccine in newly diagnosed glioma. Clones were read by immunoSEQ multiplex PCR, and TCRdb kept only the in-frame ones, dropping some. Of some 50,000 clones listed, less than 75% are singletons.

The V call is TRBV5-6, the J call TRBJ1-2; TRBD1 is a possible D gene (5 bases). The source of this sequence is a man aged 35-49 years with glioma. Some clones in this sample may be carry-over from other donors' samples. Sequencing was performed on peripheral blood mononuclear cells (PBMCs), taken from a glioma patient whose treatment included an IDH1 peptide vaccine. The CDR3 region has the DNA TGTGCCAGCAGCTCACAGGCTCTCTATGGCTACACCTTC. This encodes CASSSQALYGYTF. The complete variable domain, with remaining parts taken from reference TRBV5-6 and TRBJ1-2, reads DAGVTQSPTHLIKTRGQQVTLRCSPKSGHDTVSWYQQALGQGPQFIFQYYEEEERQRGNFPDRFSGHQFPNYSSELNVNALLLGDSALYLCASSSQALYGYTFGSGTRLTVV.